This note documents a single T cell receptor beta chain sequence. The antigen remains undetermined. Between the trimmed V and J ends, which lost 5 bases and 6 bases, there was a span of 8 bases. CDR3 length: 11 amino acids. Germline lookup yields CDR1 LNHNV and CDR2 YYDKDF (reference sequence). With random hexamers, reverse transcription was performed on roughly 0.5 to 1 ug of RNA. A multiplex approach, immunoSEQ multiplex PCR, amplified TCR beta CDR3 across 54 Vbeta and 13 Jbeta. MiXCR, applied by TCRdb to the immunoSEQ multiplex PCR reads, yields one record per CDR3 protein. The table lists fewer than 80,000 distinct CDR3 sequences, 94% of them singletons. The data were obtained in a study of CD8 T cells in Susac syndrome. Study-level information: Patients with Susac syndrome, at blood draw, were therapy-naive, on corticosteroids, or on intravenous immunoglobulin alone.

The authors negatively isolated CD8+ and CD4+ T cells and FACS-enriched TEMRA cells. Notes on the study in general: CD8+ clonal expansion in Susac was maximal in TEMRA cells and in active patients.

The clonotype comes from a human donor with Susac syndrome. The sample consisted of CD8+ T cells from PBMCs. This rearrangement joins TRBV15 to TRBJ2-7; D ambiguous. This CDR3 is CATSWVGEQYF. The DNA of the CDR3 is TGTGCCACCAGCTGGGTCGGCGAGCAGTACTTC.